This entry is about one T cell receptor beta chain. This entry comes from a study of blood T cell repertoires in COVID-19. Study in general: Italy, Spain and the United States were the sources of the convalescent and acute COVID-19 samples. The cDNA or gDNA used as material had been derived from T cells, B-cell-depleted T cells, or PBMCs.

CDR3 length equals 16 residues. Germline V gives CDR1 SGHRS, CDR2 YFSETQ. V was pared by 4 bases and J by 7 bases, with 7 bases of the junction left unmatched. Clinical history as reported by participants underpinned cohort assignment. What the recovered Cohort 3 donors had was two negative PCRs, clearance, or symptom resolution. Profiling relied on immunoSEQ multiplex PCR, and the TCRdb table lists in-frame clones only, not all of them. The sample records some 390,000 clones, around 91% being singletons. The sample was PBMCs or T cells enriched from blood (not recorded which). The chain joins TRBV5-1 to TRBJ2-2; 13 bases match TRBD2. The receptor was isolated from a man aged 25-45 years who had recovered from COVID-19. The CDR3 bases are TGCGCCAGCAGCCCAGGACTAGCGGGAGCTAACGGGGAGCTGTTTTTT. Translated: CASSPGLAGANGELFF.